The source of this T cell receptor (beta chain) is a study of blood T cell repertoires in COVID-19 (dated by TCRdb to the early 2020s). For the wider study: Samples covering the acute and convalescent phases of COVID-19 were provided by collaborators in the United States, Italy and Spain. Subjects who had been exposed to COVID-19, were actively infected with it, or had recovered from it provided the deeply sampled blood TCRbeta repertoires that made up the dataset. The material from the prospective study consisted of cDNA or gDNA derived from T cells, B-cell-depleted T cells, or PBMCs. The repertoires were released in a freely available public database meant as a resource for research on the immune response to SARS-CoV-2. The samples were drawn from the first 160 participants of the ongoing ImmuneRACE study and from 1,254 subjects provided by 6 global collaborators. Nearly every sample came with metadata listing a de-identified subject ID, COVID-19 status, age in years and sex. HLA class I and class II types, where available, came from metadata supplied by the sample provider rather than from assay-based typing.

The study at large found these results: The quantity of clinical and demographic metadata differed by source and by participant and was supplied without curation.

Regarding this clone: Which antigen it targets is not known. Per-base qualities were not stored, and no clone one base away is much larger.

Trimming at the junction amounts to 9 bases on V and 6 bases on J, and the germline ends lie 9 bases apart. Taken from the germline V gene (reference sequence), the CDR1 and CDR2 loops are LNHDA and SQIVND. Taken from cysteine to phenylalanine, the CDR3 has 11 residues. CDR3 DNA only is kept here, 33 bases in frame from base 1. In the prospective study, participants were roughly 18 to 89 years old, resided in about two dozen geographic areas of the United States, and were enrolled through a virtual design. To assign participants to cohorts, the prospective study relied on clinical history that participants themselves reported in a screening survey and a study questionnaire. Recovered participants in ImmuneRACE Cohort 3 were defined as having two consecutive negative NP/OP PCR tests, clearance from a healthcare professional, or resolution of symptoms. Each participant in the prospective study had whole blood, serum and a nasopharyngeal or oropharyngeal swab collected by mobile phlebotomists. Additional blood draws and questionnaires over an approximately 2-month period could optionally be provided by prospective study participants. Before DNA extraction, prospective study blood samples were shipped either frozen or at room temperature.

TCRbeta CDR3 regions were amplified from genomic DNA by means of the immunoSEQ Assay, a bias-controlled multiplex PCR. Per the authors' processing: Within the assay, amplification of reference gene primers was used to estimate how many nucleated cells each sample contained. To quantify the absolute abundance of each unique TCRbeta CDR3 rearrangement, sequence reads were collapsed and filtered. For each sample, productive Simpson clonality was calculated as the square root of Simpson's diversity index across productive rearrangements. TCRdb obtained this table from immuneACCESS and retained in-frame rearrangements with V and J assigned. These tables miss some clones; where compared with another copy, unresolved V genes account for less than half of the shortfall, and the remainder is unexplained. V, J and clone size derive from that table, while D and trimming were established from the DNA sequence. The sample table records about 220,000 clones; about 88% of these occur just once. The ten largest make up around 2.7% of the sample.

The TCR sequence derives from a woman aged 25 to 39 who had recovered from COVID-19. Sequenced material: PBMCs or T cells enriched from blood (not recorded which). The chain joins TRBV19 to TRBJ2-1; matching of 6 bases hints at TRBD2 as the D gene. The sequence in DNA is TGTGCCAGCAAGACTAGCAATGAGCAGTTCTTC. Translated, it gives CASKTSNEQFF.